This TCR beta chain came from a study of response to subunit inactivated influenza vaccine. TCRdb analysed the RT-PCR reads with MiXCR anew, one entry per CDR3 protein. The sample yields 250,000 to 350,000 distinct CDR3 sequences, 22% seen once. Study-level points and caveats: Authors suggested each seasonal flu vaccination may recruit only limited numbers of new T cells.

With respect to this clonotype: Its specificity is unknown.

Germline V CDR1 and CDR2: ENHRY, SYGVKD. This CDR3 has 16 amino acids. The trim removed 0 bases at V and 4 bases at J, leaving 2 bases unmatched. Sequencing used PBMCs from blood, obtained about 20 months after vaccination. The source of this sequence is a man between 50 and 69 years old who received an inactivated influenza vaccine. The chain recombines TRBV10-3 with TRBJ1-4; 10 bases are a match to TRBD1. CDR3 protein: CAISESGTGVNEKLFF. The CDR3 DNA reads as TGTGCCATCAGTGAGTCCGGGACAGGGGTTAATGAAAAACTGTTTTTT.